The 6 T cell receptor beta chains in this list originate from one sample, sequenced in a study of blood T cell repertoires in COVID-19. Sequencing used immunoSEQ multiplex PCR; TCRdb keeps in-frame clones, though not all of them. The sample lists 150,000 to 250,000 clones, 75% to 85% occurring once. Sequenced input: peripheral blood. These TCRs come from a woman aged 40-49 years with COVID-19, enrolled during active disease.

To note about this clone: Different DNA sequences within this sample yield the same CDR3. This sequence joins TRBV11-3 and TRBJ1-1, with D hard to call. In germline, CDR1 is SGHNT, CDR2 YENEEA. V was cut by 0 bases and J by 1 base, with 6 bases left in between. This CDR3 has 14 amino acids. CDR3 sequence reads: CASSLDGGNTEAFF. DNA for the CDR3: TGTGCCAGCAGCTTAGACGGAGGGAACACTGAAGCTTTCTTT.

The V and J genes are TRBV24-1 and TRBJ2-5; 8 positions match TRBD1. The CDR3 is made up of 14 amino acids. Germline V gene sequence: CDR1 KGHDR, CDR2 SFDVKD. J was trimmed by 5 bases and V by 4 bases; bases with no gene match: 5. CDR3 sequence (DNA): TGTGCCACCAGTGACGGACAGGGCCATGAGACCCAGTACTTC. Translated, it gives CATSDGQGHETQYF.

This clone has only a few counts. The gene calls are TRBV5-1 and TRBJ2-7; TRBD2 might be the D (5 bases). V dropped 4 bases and J dropped 2 bases, with 16 bases sitting between them. The CDR3 length is 15 residues. CDR1 and CDR2 (germline): SGHRS, YFSETQ. The CDR3 here is CASSPNLGITYEQYF. The CDR3, as DNA: TGCGCCAGCAGCCCCAACCTCGGGATTACCTACGAGCAGTACTTC.

The chain recombines TRBV14 with TRBJ2-7; no reliable D call. The CDR3 has 15 amino acids. The germline V gene encodes CDR1 SGHDN and CDR2 FVKESK. V lost 1 base to trimming and J lost 2 bases, with 12 bases between them. The CDR3 nucleotides are TGTGCCAGCAGCCAAGGTCCCAGCAGGCCCTACGAGCAGTACTTC. Translating it yields CASSQGPSRPYEQYF.

The rearrangement uses TRBV11-2 and TRBJ2-7; maybe TRBD1 (5 bases). The CDR3 runs 15 residues. Germline CDR1 SGHAT, CDR2 FQNNGV. V lost 0 bases to trimming and J lost 0 bases, with 9 bases between them. This CDR3 reads CASSLDQGFSYEQYF. DNA for the CDR3: TGTGCCAGCAGCTTAGACCAGGGATTCTCCTACGAGCAGTACTTC.

The genes are TRBV2 and TRBJ1-1; possibly TRBD1 for D (6 bases). The CDR3 sequence is 15 residues long. The V gene lost 4 bases and the J gene lost 5 bases, with 17 bases spanning the gap. Germline V CDR1 and CDR2: SNHLY, FYNNEI. The CDR3, as DNA: TGTGCCAGCAGTGGATCCCGGGGGGCGCGGACTGAAGCTTTCTTT. Protein sequence: CASSGSRGARTEAFF. Looking up the rest from reference TRBV2 and TRBJ1-1 gives the full variable domain: EPEVTQTPSHQVTQMGQEVILRCVPISNHLYFYWYRQILGQKVEFLVSFYNNEISEKSEIFDDQFSVERPDGSNFTLKIRSTKLEDSAMYFCASSGSRGARTEAFFGQGTRLTVV.